One and the same sample provided the 27 T cell receptor beta chains below, sequenced in a study of T cells after yellow fever vaccination. Each CDR3 protein is one row after TCRdb ran MiXCR on the 5' RACE reads. Among almost 30,000 distinct CDR3 sequences listed, 6.3% were seen once. The sequenced sample was PBMCs, either bulk or a sorted T-cell subset (CD4+, CD8+, memory, or dextramer-sorted; not recorded which), obtained on the day of the yellow fever booster vaccination. These receptor sequences come from a man aged 30 to 39 who received the YFV17D yellow fever vaccine.

Many counts were recorded for this clonotype. This chain joins TRBV7-8 and TRBJ2-7; D is unclear. Germline CDR1 is SGHVS and CDR2 is FQNEAQ. V was pared by 1 base and J by 7 bases, with 5 bases between. There are 11 residues in the CDR3. The DNA for the CDR3 is TGTGCCAGCAGCTTAGGCCTAGAGCAGTACTTC. Translating it yields CASSLGLEQYF.

The gene calls are TRBV2 and TRBJ2-2; 7 bases are shared with TRBD1. Germline CDR1 and CDR2: SNHLY and FYNNEI. V lost 4 bases, J lost 9 bases, and 2 bases stayed unmatched. The CDR3 runs to 12 residues. DNA for the CDR3: TGTGCCAGCAGTGTACAGGGGTGGGAGCTGTTTTTT. Its protein product is CASSVQGWELFF.

The sample holds many counts of this clonotype. The chain carries TRBV7-9 and TRBJ2-5; the D gene is possibly TRBD1 (6 bases). CDR1 is SEHNR and CDR2 is FQNEAQ in the germline V gene (reference sequence). Trimming cost V 5 bases and J 4 bases, with 14 bases left between them. This CDR3 comprises 14 residues. For the CDR3, the DNA is TGTGCCAGCAGCATAAGGACAGTTTCAGAGACCCAGTACTTC. Translating it yields CASSIRTVSETQYF.

DNA of the CDR3: TGCGCCAGCAGTGTAGGACTACCTCCCTACGAGCAGTACTTC. Translated: CASSVGLPPYEQYF. The V call is TRBV10-1, the J call TRBJ2-7, with D possibly matching TRBD2 (6 bases). Trimming took 4 bases from V and 2 from J, leaving 12 bases between them. This CDR3 has 14 amino acids. Per germline, CDR1 WNHNN and CDR2 SYGVQD (reference sequence).

This clonotype is medium-sized by share. The chain couples TRBV19 to TRBJ2-3; 10 bases are shared with TRBD2. Germline V CDR1 and CDR2: LNHDA, SQIVND (reference sequence). This CDR3 region has 15 residues. With V trimmed by 3 bases and J by 3 bases, 3 bases remained unmatched. Here the CDR3 DNA reads TGTGCCAGTAGTATCCGGACTAGCGGAACAGATACGCAGTATTTT. Amino acids: CASSIRTSGTDTQYF.

This clonotype was picked up many times. V and J are TRBV20-1 and TRBJ2-3, with TRBD2 matching 8 bases. The CDR3 extends over 14 amino acids. From germline, CDR1 is DFQATT and CDR2 SNEGSKA (reference sequence). The V gene end was trimmed by 6 bases and the J gene end by 1 base; junction bases not matched to a gene: 6. The CDR3 loop reads CSATGLARTDTQYF. CDR3 nucleotides: TGCAGTGCCACCGGACTAGCTCGCACAGATACGCAGTATTTT.

This clonotype was counted many times. The rearrangement joins TRBV12-3 or TRBV12-4 to TRBJ2-4, with D uncertain. The CDR3 loop spans 15 amino acids. V was pared by 6 bases and J by 5 bases, with 17 bases between. The CDR3 region is CASSVAPRGENIQYF. The CDR3, as DNA: TGTGCCAGCAGCGTGGCCCCCCGCGGAGAAAACATTCAGTACTTC.

This clonotype showed up many times. V and J are TRBV3-1 and TRBJ2-1; 12 bases fit TRBD2. The CDR3 length is 21 residues. J lost 0 bases, V lost 5 bases, and 17 bases had no gene match. Germline assignment: CDR1 LGHDT and CDR2 YNNKEL (reference sequence). The CDR3 region has the DNA TGTGCCAGCAGCTCCCTTCCGGGACTAGCGGGCCCTAAGAGCTCCTACAATGAGCAGTTCTTC. This gives the protein CASSSLPGLAGPKSSYNEQFF.

The chain uses TRBV6-2 or TRBV6-3 and TRBJ2-7; 9 nucleotides agree with TRBD2. Unmatched junction bases numbered 17, after V lost 6 bases and J lost 2 bases. The germline CDR1 and CDR2 sequences are MNHEY and SVGEGT. This CDR3 has 18 amino acids. Here the CDR3 reads CASRGRPQDGTSPYEQYF. The CDR3 DNA sequence: TGTGCCAGCAGAGGCCGACCGCAAGACGGGACTAGCCCCTACGAGCAGTACTTC.

This sequence joins TRBV7-2 and TRBJ1-2, with TRBD1 matching 12 bases. This CDR3 is 16 amino acids long. The V and J ends lost 0 bases and 7 bases, in that order; junction bases with no gene match: 6. Germline V gene lookup returns CDR1 SGHTA and CDR2 FQGNSA. The CDR3 region is CASSLASGTGGSGYTF. In DNA, the CDR3 is TGTGCCAGCAGCTTAGCTTCCGGGACAGGGGGCTCTGGCTACACCTTC.

By its share, this clonotype is medium-sized. CDR3 coding DNA: TGTGCCAGCAGCTTGGGGGCAGGGCCGTCCGGTGGCTACACCTTC. As protein: CASSLGAGPSGGYTF. V usage is TRBV5-4 and J usage is TRBJ1-2; possible D gene TRBD1, 5 bases. V was cut by 0 bases and J by 7 bases, with 16 bases left in between. Germline V gene data show CDR1 as SGHNT and CDR2 as YYREEE (reference sequence). The CDR3 covers 15 residues.

In this sample, this clonotype turned up many times. This rearrangement joins TRBV20-1 to TRBJ1-1; D is undetermined. The CDR3 is 14 residues long. Germline V lookup: CDR1 DFQATT, CDR2 SNEGSKA (reference sequence). Trimming pared 6 bases from V and 7 bases from J, leaving 21 bases between. The CDR3, as DNA: TGCAGTGCCGGAAGGCAGGTGACGGGTGTTGAAGCTTTCTTT. Its protein is CSAGRQVTGVEAFF.

The table lists this clonotype with many counts. The rearrangement links TRBV12-3 or TRBV12-4 to TRBJ1-6; a possible D gene is TRBD1 (5 bases). Trimming took 5 bases from V and 6 from J, leaving 14 bases between them. This CDR3 has 15 amino acids. DNA of the CDR3: TGTGCCAGCAGTACGACGGGACGGTTTAATTCACCCCTCCACTTT. Its translation: CASSTTGRFNSPLHF.

There are a few counts of this clonotype. V gene TRBV5-1 combines with J gene TRBJ2-1; tentative D call: TRBD2 (5 bases). Germline loops: CDR1 SGHRS, CDR2 YFSETQ. The CDR3 contains 15 residues. V was cut by 4 bases and J by 0 bases, with 11 bases left in between. CDR3 sequence reads: CASSKAASSYNEQFF. CDR3 nucleotide sequence: TGCGCCAGCAGCAAAGCGGCCAGCTCCTACAATGAGCAGTTCTTC. Full variable domain (rest looked up from reference TRBV5-1 and TRBJ2-1): KAGVTQTPRYLIKTRGQQVTLSCSPISGHRSVSWYQQTPGQGLQFLFEYFSETQRNKGNFPGRFSGRQFSNSRSEMNVSTLELGDSALYLCASSKAASSYNEQFFGPGTRLTVL.

In its sample, this clonotype was seen many times. The rearrangement uses TRBV20-1 and TRBJ2-7; 10 bases map to TRBD2. V was clipped by 3 bases and J by 4 bases; unmatched bases: 12. Germline CDR1 DFQATT, CDR2 SNEGSKA (reference sequence). The length of the CDR3 is 16 residues. CDR3 nucleotides: TGCAGTGCTAGTCCGCTAGCGGGAGAAACGACTTACGAGCAGTACTTC. Translating it yields CSASPLAGETTYEQYF.

The V and J genes are TRBV12-3 or TRBV12-4 and TRBJ2-7, with D perhaps matching TRBD1 (5 bases). The CDR3 is made up of 14 amino acids. V lost 3 bases, J lost 5 bases, and 14 bases lay in between. For the CDR3, the DNA is TGTGCCAGCAGTTTGGGGCAAGGGTGCAACGAGCAGTACTTC. It is translated as CASSLGQGCNEQYF.

This clonotype was detected ten times or more. This rearrangement joins TRBV11-2 to TRBJ1-1, with D uncertain. Trimming cost V 2 bases and J 0 bases, with 13 bases left between them. Germline-derived CDR1 and CDR2 are SGHAT and FQNNGV. There are 16 residues in the CDR3. In DNA form, the CDR3 reads TGTGCCAGCAGCTTACGATATGGCGTATTGAACACTGAAGCTTTCTTT. Translation: CASSLRYGVLNTEAFF.

The J gene is TRBJ2-2, the V gene TRBV20-1, with 13 positions matching TRBD2. V gave up 1 base and J gave up 2 bases; unmatched junction bases: 4. CDR1 DFQATT and CDR2 SNEGSKA come from the germline V gene (reference sequence). The CDR3 runs to 17 residues. Written as DNA, the CDR3 is TGCAGTGCTAGAGGAGGGGGACTAGCGGGAAACACCGGGGAGCTGTTTTTT. Translated: CSARGGGLAGNTGELFF.

The V and J genes are TRBV12-3 or TRBV12-4 and TRBJ2-3; the D gene is possibly TRBD2 (6 bases). The CDR3 has 16 residues. With 3 bases removed from V and 1 base from J, the gap between germline ends came to 14 bases. The CDR3 is CASSLGLLGGTDTQYF. The CDR3, as DNA: TGTGCCAGCAGTTTGGGACTGCTTGGGGGCACAGATACGCAGTATTTT.

Ten or more counts support this clonotype. The CDR3 region is CASSSTDTDTQYF. In DNA form, the CDR3 reads TGCGCCAGCAGTTCCACTGACACAGATACGCAGTATTTT. The chain has TRBV5-1 and TRBJ2-3; unclear D gene. Germline V CDR1 and CDR2: SGHRS, YFSETQ. Deletions cut 5 bases from V and 2 bases from J, with 9 bases between. CDR3 length equals 13 residues.

This clonotype was counted at least ten times. This chain uses TRBV5-1 with TRBJ2-7; D not certain. The CDR3 is made up of 14 amino acids. The germline CDR1 and CDR2 sequences are SGHRS and YFSETQ. Trimming removed 5 bases at V and 3 bases at J, with 15 bases between. CDR3 DNA sequence: TGCGCCAGCAGTCCGAAAAACAGCCTCTACGAGCAGTACTTC. Residues: CASSPKNSLYEQYF.

This clonotype was seen ten or more times. This sequence joins TRBV28 and TRBJ2-7; 7 nucleotides line up with TRBD1. The trim removed 5 bases at V and 3 bases at J, leaving 10 bases unmatched. The germline gives CDR1 MDHEN, CDR2 SYDVKM. The CDR3 sequence is 15 residues long. CDR3 amino acids: CASSAAGTEGYEQYF. The CDR3 DNA reads TGTGCCAGCAGTGCGGCCGGGACAGAAGGCTACGAGCAGTACTTC.

For this clonotype: A much larger clonotype is one base distant, so this may be a read error. The chain couples TRBV15 to TRBJ2-6; D is undetermined. CDR1 and CDR2 from the germline V gene are LNHNV and YYDKDF (reference sequence). The CDR3 sequence is 15 residues long. V shed 0 bases and J shed 3 bases, with 6 bases lying between them. The CDR3 is CATSRENFGANVLTF. CDR3 DNA sequence: TGTGCCACCAGCAGAGAAAACTTTGGGGCCAACGTCCTGACTTTC. The entire variable domain, with the rest obtained from reference TRBV15 and TRBJ2-6, is as follows: DAMVIQNPRYQVTQFGKPVTLSCSQTLNHNVMYWYQQKSSQAPKLLFHYYDKDFNNEADTPDNFQSRRPNTSFCFLDIRSPGLGDTAMYLCATSRENFGANVLTFGAGSRLTVL.

This chain connects TRBV24-1 to TRBJ2-1; a weak D match, TRBD1 (6 bases). The CDR3 is 16 amino acids. Between the trimmed V and J ends, which lost 5 bases and 5 bases, there was a span of 18 bases. Germline CDR1 is KGHDR and CDR2 is SFDVKD. CDR3 region: CATSGWGTGNHNEQFF. CDR3 nucleotide sequence: TGTGCCACCAGTGGGTGGGGAACAGGGAACCACAATGAGCAGTTCTTC.

This clonotype was detected many times. The chain joins TRBV4-2 to TRBJ2-3; TRBD2 might be the D (5 bases). V shed 3 bases and J shed 1 base, with 5 bases lying between them. CDR3 length: 13 residues. Germline V gene sequence: CDR1 LGHNA, CDR2 YNFKEQ. CDR3 bases: TGTGCCAGCAGCCACGGGGGCACAGATACGCAGTATTTT. Protein product: CASSHGGTDTQYF.

This clonotype has more than one count but fewer than ten. This sequence joins TRBV6-5 and TRBJ2-7, with 8 bases fitting TRBD2. J was trimmed by 3 bases and V by 4 bases; bases with no gene match: 14. From germline, CDR1 is MNHEY and CDR2 SVGAGI. This CDR3 spans 17 amino acids. DNA of the CDR3: TGTGCCAGCAGTTTCGGGGCGGGGGGCGAGCGGAGCTACGAGCAGTACTTC. This translates into CASSFGAGGERSYEQYF.

This clonotype has ten or more counts. This sequence joins TRBV9 and TRBJ2-7; D is perhaps TRBD1 or TRBD2 (5 bases each). Germline V gene lookup returns CDR1 SGDLS and CDR2 YYNGEE. Trimming took off 2 bases at V and 1 base at J, with 13 bases between the two ends. The CDR3 consists of 15 residues. CDR3 amino acids: CASSVLGDLSYEQYF. The CDR3 DNA reads as TGTGCCAGCAGCGTGCTTGGGGACCTGTCCTACGAGCAGTACTTC. The full variable domain, in which reference TRBV9 and TRBJ2-7 provide the parts outside the CDR3, is DSGVTQTPKHLITATGQRVTLRCSPRSGDLSVYWYQQSLDQGLQFLIQYYNGEERAKGNILERFSAQQFPDLHSELNLSSLELGDSALYFCASSVLGDLSYEQYFGPGTRLTVT.